Reported below is one T cell receptor beta chain. Original handling: It was from reference gene primer amplification that nucleated cell counts were estimated. Using immunoSEQ multiplex PCR, the repertoire was profiled, and TCRdb retains in-frame clones only, with some absent. The V and J calls and clone size come from that table; D and trimming were worked out from the DNA. The sample lists roughly 130,000 clones, approximately 84% seen once, with less than 15% in the top ten. This sample was taken from a study of blood T cell repertoires in COVID-19. In the study overall: Nucleic acid was either cDNA or gDNA, and it came from T cells, B-cell-depleted T cells, or PBMCs.

Germline loops: CDR1 SGHKS, CDR2 YYEKEE (reference sequence). Trimming took off 2 bases at V and 5 bases at J, with 7 bases between the two ends. This CDR3 region has 12 residues. The clonotype originates from a woman aged 55-70 years with acute or convalescent COVID-19. The chain combines TRBV5-5 with TRBJ1-1, with D hard to call. Sequencing was carried out using peripheral blood. The DNA of the CDR3 is TGTGCCAGCAGCTTAGCTAAGACTGAAGCTTTCTTT. Its protein product is CASSLAKTEAFF.